Below, 22 T cell receptor beta chains from the same sample are listed, as sequenced in a study of blood T cell repertoires in COVID-19. The repertoire was sequenced with immunoSEQ multiplex PCR; TCRdb's copy has only in-frame clones and lacks some. The sample lists around 200,000 clones, approximately 85% seen once, with about 9.1% in the top ten. Sequences were obtained from peripheral blood. The source is a woman aged 80 or over with acute or convalescent COVID-19.

This rearrangement joins TRBV11-2 to TRBJ1-3, with a possible D match to TRBD1 (6 bases). The CDR3 covers 15 residues. V lost 5 bases to trimming and J lost 2 bases, with 13 bases between them. The V gene's germline CDR1 is SGHAT and CDR2 FQNNGV. CDR3 sequence reads: CASSPDRLPGNTIYF. In DNA form, the CDR3 reads TGTGCCAGCAGCCCTGACAGGCTCCCTGGAAACACCATATATTTT.

This clone was picked up a small number of times. The V gene is TRBV2, the J gene TRBJ1-5; 9 bases match TRBD1. V was pared by 8 bases and J by 9 bases, with 8 bases of the junction left unmatched. CDR3 size: 13 residues. Germline V gives CDR1 SNHLY, CDR2 FYNNEI. Here the CDR3 reads CASGTGSKGPQHF. CDR3 in DNA: TGTGCCAGCGGGACAGGGTCCAAGGGGCCCCAGCATTTT.

The genes are TRBV10-3 and TRBJ1-3; D not resolved. The CDR3 contains 12 residues. V shed 3 bases and J shed 11 bases, with 11 bases lying between them. The germline V gene has CDR1 ENHRY and CDR2 SYGVKD. The CDR3 DNA is TGTGCCATCAGTGAAAGCCCGGTGTCCATATATTTT. It codes for CAISESPVSIYF.

The gene calls are TRBV9 and TRBJ2-7; TRBD2 agrees at 8 bases. Germline V gene sequence: CDR1 SGDLS, CDR2 YYNGEE. This CDR3 has 16 residues. J lost 0 bases, V lost 0 bases, and 5 bases had no gene match. The CDR3 DNA follows: TGTGCCAGCAGCGTAGGTACTAGCGGTCCCTCCTACGAGCAGTACTTC. Amino acid sequence: CASSVGTSGPSYEQYF.

The chain employs TRBV6-1 and TRBJ2-3; 7 bases match TRBD1. J gave up 1 base and V 3 bases, and 1 base lay outside the gene matches. The CDR3 has 14 residues. The V gene's germline CDR1 is MNHNS and CDR2 SASEGT. As DNA, the CDR3 is TGTGCCAGCAGTGACGACAGGGGCACAGATACGCAGTATTTT. Translation gives CASSDDRGTDTQYF.

This clone was observed a handful of times. This chain connects TRBV2 to TRBJ1-5; possible D gene TRBD1, 5 bases. Looked up from germline, CDR1 is SNHLY and CDR2 is FYNNEI. The CDR3 consists of 15 residues. V lost 7 bases to trimming and J lost 3 bases, with 16 bases between them. The chain's CDR3 is CASKEPGFVNQPQHF. The CDR3 DNA follows: TGTGCCAGCAAGGAACCAGGGTTTGTCAATCAGCCCCAGCATTTT.

This clone occurred once. DNA for the CDR3: TGTGCCAGCAGTCCTCCCCGCGGGGGGGCTCGTACGCAGTATTTT. Encoded protein: CASSPPRGGARTQYF. The chain couples TRBV7-2 to TRBJ2-3; 9 bases are shared with TRBD2. Germline V gene sequence: CDR1 SGHTA, CDR2 FQGNSA. Trimming at V came to 6 bases and at J to 8 bases, leaving 12 bases not matched to a gene. The CDR3 loop spans 15 amino acids.

Worth noting for this clone: This sample also contains other DNA sequences that code for the same CDR3. The chain links TRBV9 to TRBJ1-1; D remains ambiguous. The CDR3 is 13 amino acids. V was pared by 0 bases and J by 1 base, with 4 bases between. The germline V gene encodes CDR1 SGDLS and CDR2 YYNGEE. For the CDR3, the DNA is TGTGCCAGCAGCGTAGCAGGGAACACTGAAGCTTTCTTT. It translates to CASSVAGNTEAFF. The variable domain in full, completed from reference TRBV9 and TRBJ1-1, reads DSGVTQTPKHLITATGQRVTLRCSPRSGDLSVYWYQQSLDQGLQFLIQYYNGEERAKGNILERFSAQQFPDLHSELNLSSLELGDSALYFCASSVAGNTEAFFGQGTRLTVV.

The chain links TRBV28 to TRBJ1-6; 7 bases map to TRBD1. This CDR3 is built from 15 residues. CDR1 MDHEN and CDR2 SYDVKM come from the germline V gene. Losses at the gene ends were 3 bases for V and 8 bases for J; bases not matched to a gene: 7. CDR3 in amino acids: CASSFNRGRDSPLHF. CDR3 in DNA: TGTGCCAGCAGTTTTAACAGGGGACGGGATTCACCCCTCCACTTT.

This sequence joins TRBV20-1 and TRBJ1-3; 9 bases are a match to TRBD1. CDR1 DFQATT and CDR2 SNEGSKA come from the germline V gene (reference sequence). V lost 3 bases to trimming and J lost 15 bases; unmatched junction nucleotides: 6. The CDR3 sequence is 11 residues long. The CDR3 protein is CSARGDRDPYF. As DNA, the CDR3 is TGCAGTGCTAGGGGGGACAGGGATCCATATTTT.

This chain joins TRBV19 and TRBJ1-2, with no clear D. The CDR3 runs 12 residues. From germline, CDR1 is LNHDA and CDR2 SQIVND (reference sequence). V was shortened by 9 bases and J by 3 bases, with 11 bases between the two germline ends. The CDR3 DNA reads TGTGCCAGCTCGCGAGAGGACTATGGCTACACCTTC. Its translation is CASSREDYGYTF.

V usage is TRBV16 and J usage is TRBJ1-2; 7 positions match TRBD1. The CDR3 consists of 17 residues. Germline loops: CDR1 KGHSY, CDR2 FQNENV. Trimming at V came to 0 bases and at J to 4 bases, leaving 11 bases not matched to a gene. This CDR3 is CASSQSQGGQNPYGYTF. CDR3 nucleotides: TGTGCCAGCAGCCAATCGCAGGGGGGACAGAATCCCTATGGCTACACCTTC.

This chain connects TRBV24-1 to TRBJ2-5, with 10 nucleotides matching TRBD2. The CDR3 spans 16 residues. V gave up 3 bases and J gave up 3 bases; unmatched junction bases: 6. CDR1 and CDR2 (germline): KGHDR, SFDVKD. CDR3 DNA: TGTGCCACCAGTGATCCGAGCGGGGGGGCGAAAGAGACCCAGTACTTC. Translated, it gives CATSDPSGGAKETQYF.

The chain uses TRBV3-1 (or the pseudogene TRBV3-2) and TRBJ2-5; 8 nucleotides line up with TRBD1. This CDR3 is built from 15 residues. CDR1 LGHDT and CDR2 YNNKEL come from the germline V gene (reference sequence). The V segment lost 0 bases and the J segment 5 bases; nucleotides outside the gene matches: 5. The CDR3 region has the DNA TGTGCCAGCAGCCAAGATCCAGGGGGCCGGGAGACCCAGTACTTC. It encodes CASSQDPGGRETQYF.

This clone showed up just a few times. CDR3 in DNA: TGTGCCAGCAAACGGGTGGCTAACTATGGCTACACCTTC. It yields the protein CASKRVANYGYTF. The rearrangement links TRBV6-5 to TRBJ1-2; D not resolved. This CDR3 has 13 residues. Trimming cost V 7 bases and J 0 bases, with 9 bases left between them. The V gene's germline CDR1 is MNHEY and CDR2 SVGAGI.

The rearrangement links TRBV11-2 to TRBJ2-5, with 10 bases that match TRBD2. This CDR3 has 14 residues. CDR1 SGHAT and CDR2 FQNNGV come from the germline V gene. V shed 2 bases and J 6 bases; nucleotides not matched to a gene: 3. The CDR3 reads CASSLLAGVQTQYF. The CDR3 DNA reads TGTGCCAGCAGCTTACTAGCGGGGGTACAGACCCAGTACTTC.

The chain carries TRBV7-6 and TRBJ1-5, with TRBD1 identical over 7 bases. The CDR3 runs to 18 residues. Per the germline V gene, CDR1 is SGHVS and CDR2 is FNYEAQ. V was clipped by 4 bases and J by 1 base; unmatched bases: 13. The CDR3 region has the DNA TGTGCCAGCAGCTCAGAAGCTAGGGGGCCTGGCAGCAATCAGCCCCAGCATTTT. Its protein is CASSSEARGPGSNQPQHF.

This clone appeared once. The chain combines TRBV12-3 or TRBV12-4 with TRBJ1-5; D might be TRBD1 (5 bases). Trimming shortened V by 3 bases and J by 10 bases, and 7 bases separated the two germline ends. This CDR3 region has 11 residues. In nucleotides, the CDR3 is TGTGCCAGCAGTTTTCAGGGCCCCCAGCATTTT. Translated: CASSFQGPQHF.

This clone occurred once. The chain employs TRBV30 and TRBJ1-4; weak D call: TRBD1 (6 bases). Germline loops: CDR1 GTSNPN, CDR2 SVGIG (reference sequence). CDR3 length: 16 amino acids. V was trimmed by 7 bases and J by 0 bases, leaving 18 bases between them. Written as DNA, the CDR3 is TGTGCCTCACATTTAGGACAGTCCACAACTAATGAAAAACTGTTTTTT. Translated, it gives CASHLGQSTTNEKLFF.

V is TRBV12-5 and J is TRBJ2-5, with 10 bases fitting TRBD2. The CDR3 runs 17 residues. After removal of 2 bases from V and 5 bases from J, the junction contained 11 bases not matched to a gene. Germline V gene sequence: CDR1 LGHNT, CDR2 FRNRAP. CDR3 bases: TGTGCTAGTGGTTTGATGGGAGCGGGGGGGCCGGAGGAGACCCAGTACTTC. It is translated as CASGLMGAGGPEETQYF.

The chain joins TRBV4-3 to TRBJ2-3; D is possibly TRBD1 (5 bases). Trimming cost V 4 bases and J 2 bases, with 22 bases left between them. Germline V gene data show CDR1 as LGHNA and CDR2 as YSLEER. This CDR3 contains 18 residues. CDR3 in DNA: TGCGCCAGCAGCCCCTTACTCGACAGATCCCAATTCACAGATACGCAGTATTTT. Translating gives CASSPLLDRSQFTDTQYF.

This clone occurred a few times. The chain employs TRBV4-1 and TRBJ2-7; weak D call: TRBD2 (5 bases). The CDR3 runs 14 residues. The V gene lost 1 base and the J gene lost 2 bases, with 9 bases spanning the gap. Germline-derived CDR1 and CDR2 are MGHRA and YSYEKL. The chain's CDR3 is CASSQGSGTYEQYF. Written as DNA, the CDR3 is TGCGCCAGCAGCCAAGGAAGCGGAACCTACGAGCAGTACTTC.